This entry lists 24 T cell receptor beta chains sequenced from one sample in a study of post-analysis software for immune sequencing data. Study conclusions and caveats: About five TRBV segments occurring more often in patients than controls included TRBV5-6, TRBV5-1 and TRBV20-1.

Presence of unique molecular identifiers characterized the TCR beta cDNA libraries. TCRdb analysed the PCR reads with MiXCR anew, one entry per CDR3 protein. The table has a few hundred thousand distinct CDR3 sequences, nearly 45% seen once. Their antigens are not known. The source material was blood. These receptors all stem from a girl between 5 and 17 years old with multiple sclerosis.

This chain connects TRBV20-1 to TRBJ2-1; D is possibly TRBD1 (6 bases). From germline, CDR1 is DFQATT and CDR2 SNEGSKA (reference sequence). This CDR3 spans 13 amino acids. The V end was cut by 8 bases, the J end by 3 bases, with 14 bases between. The CDR3 protein is CSPPGVVYNEQFF. CDR3 in DNA: TGCAGTCCTCCAGGGGTGGTCTACAATGAGCAGTTCTTC.

This clonotype has just a few counts. The chain combines TRBV10-3 with TRBJ2-3, with TRBD1 identical over 9 bases. In germline, CDR1 is ENHRY, CDR2 SYGVKD. The V segment lost 0 bases and the J segment 2 bases; nucleotides outside the gene matches: 9. CDR3 size: 18 residues. The CDR3 sequence is CAISESIQTGGFTDTQYF. CDR3 coding DNA: TGTGCCATCAGTGAGTCGATTCAGACAGGGGGATTCACAGATACGCAGTATTTT.

In its sample, this clonotype was seen a few times. V is TRBV5-1 and J is TRBJ2-5; TRBD2 might be the D (7 bases). The CDR3 extends over 13 amino acids. Germline CDR1 SGHRS, CDR2 YFSETQ. The V end was cut by 0 bases, the J end by 7 bases, with 10 bases between. The CDR3, as DNA: TGCGCCAGCAGCTTGGATAGGGGGGGGACCCAGTACTTC. It specifies CASSLDRGGTQYF.

V gene TRBV7-9 combines with J gene TRBJ1-2, with a weak D call TRBD1 (5 bases). In germline, CDR1 is SEHNR, CDR2 FQNEAQ (reference sequence). The V end lost 2 bases, the J end lost 2 bases, and 18 bases lay between the germline ends. The CDR3 spans 17 residues. The CDR3 loop reads CASSLNSIGRGNYGYTF. DNA for the CDR3: TGTGCCAGCAGCTTAAATTCGATCGGGCGGGGGAACTATGGCTACACCTTC.

This clonotype has just a few counts. The gene calls are TRBV7-9 and TRBJ2-3; the D is unclear. V was clipped by 8 bases and J by 1 base, with 10 bases between them. CDR3 length equals 13 residues. CDR1 and CDR2 (germline): SEHNR, FQNEAQ (reference sequence). DNA for the CDR3: TGTGCCAGCGGGCCGAGTGGCACAGATACGCAGTATTTT. This translates into CASGPSGTDTQYF.

V and J are TRBV6-5 and TRBJ2-1, with 7 nucleotides matching TRBD2. The V gene's germline CDR1 is MNHEY and CDR2 SVGAGI. V dropped 2 bases and J dropped 8; count of bases not matched to a gene: 12. This CDR3 has 16 amino acids. Written as DNA, the CDR3 is TGTGCCAGCAGTTACACCGGACTAGTCTTAATCGATGAGCAGTTCTTC. This sequence encodes CASSYTGLVLIDEQFF.

The sample holds a few counts of this clonotype. This chain links TRBV29-1 with TRBJ1-2, with D maybe TRBD1 (5 bases). V lost 7 bases and J lost 8, with 14 bases in between. The CDR3 is 11 residues long. CDR1 SQVTM and CDR2 ANQGSEA come from the germline V gene. The CDR3 spells CSARGGRGYTF. The CDR3 bases are TGCAGCGCCCGGGGCGGTCGCGGCTACACCTTC.

This clonotype was seen just once. The V gene is TRBV6-1, the J gene TRBJ1-6; weak D call: TRBD1 (6 bases). The V gene's germline CDR1 is MNHNS and CDR2 SASEGT. The ends were cut back, 3 bases at V and 11 bases at J, with 26 bases in the middle. There are 18 residues in the CDR3. CDR3 loop: CASSETEAGARTNTPLHF. CDR3 DNA: TGTGCCAGCAGTGAGACAGAGGCAGGGGCGCGCACCAATACACCCCTCCACTTT.

In its sample, this clonotype was seen a few times. The V gene is TRBV27, the J gene TRBJ2-3; 8 bases line up with TRBD1. The CDR3 has 16 amino acids. Trimming removed 5 bases from V and 4 bases from J; junction bases left unmatched: 11. Germline assignment: CDR1 MNHEY and CDR2 SMNVEV (reference sequence). Written as DNA, the CDR3 is TGTGCCAGCAGTCCCCACAGGGGGTTTATAGCAGATACGCAGTATTTT. Its translation is CASSPHRGFIADTQYF.

The V gene is TRBV2, the J gene TRBJ2-3; weak D call: TRBD2 (6 bases). V lost 4 bases to trimming and J lost 3 bases, with 14 bases between them. The germline CDR1 and CDR2 sequences are SNHLY and FYNNEI. This CDR3 has 15 amino acids. In nucleotides, the CDR3 is TGTGCCAGCAGTGCTGCGGGGAAGGGAACAGATACGCAGTATTTT. This codes for CASSAAGKGTDTQYF. Complete variable domain (other parts from reference TRBV2 and TRBJ2-3): EPEVTQTPSHQVTQMGQEVILRCVPISNHLYFYWYRQILGQKVEFLVSFYNNEISEKSEIFDDQFSVERPDGSNFTLKIRSTKLEDSAMYFCASSAAGKGTDTQYFGPGTRLTVL.

The rearrangement links TRBV3-1 to TRBJ1-2; D call uncertain. The CDR3 loop spans 13 amino acids. Germline V gene sequence: CDR1 LGHDT, CDR2 YNNKEL (reference sequence). The V gene lost 3 bases and the J gene lost 4 bases, with 9 bases spanning the gap. CDR3 bases: TGTGCCAGCAGCCAGCGACGGACCTATGGCTACACCTTC. Protein product: CASSQRRTYGYTF.

This clonotype was seen a few times. The rearrangement uses TRBV11-2 and TRBJ2-5, with 7 bases aligning to TRBD1. Germline trimming cut 5 bases from V and 4 bases from J; bases unmatched to any gene: 4. This CDR3 contains 13 residues. Germline CDR1 reads SGHAT; CDR2 reads FQNNGV. The CDR3 reads CASSHRQGETQYF. The CDR3 DNA follows: TGTGCCAGCAGCCACCGACAGGGAGAGACCCAGTACTTC.

This clonotype was observed a few times. The rearrangement joins TRBV20-1 to TRBJ2-7, with D perhaps TRBD2 (6 bases). Between the trimmed V and J ends, which lost 1 base and 4 bases, there was a span of 11 bases. Germline V gives CDR1 DFQATT, CDR2 SNEGSKA (reference sequence). The CDR3 has 13 residues. CDR3 sequence reads: CSARGDLPYEQYF. DNA of the CDR3: TGCAGTGCTAGAGGGGACTTACCGTACGAGCAGTACTTC.

In this sample, this clonotype turned up a few times. The rearrangement uses TRBV20-1 and TRBJ2-4; 9 positions match TRBD1. Trimming cost V 1 base and J 15 bases; bases outside gene matches: 10. The CDR3 totals 13 residues. Germline CDR1 reads DFQATT; CDR2 reads SNEGSKA (reference sequence). CDR3: CSARATGTGWVYF. The CDR3 DNA sequence: TGCAGTGCTAGAGCGACTGGGACAGGGTGGGTGTACTTC.

The V gene is TRBV7-3, the J gene TRBJ1-2; 7 nucleotides agree with TRBD1. Germline V gives CDR1 SGHTA, CDR2 FQGTGA. This CDR3 is built from 14 residues. V was clipped by 4 bases and J by 4 bases; unmatched bases: 6. CDR3 region: CASSWEGGAYGYTF. The CDR3, as DNA: TGTGCCAGCAGCTGGGAAGGGGGCGCCTATGGCTACACCTTC.

The V and J genes are TRBV7-2 and TRBJ2-3; D is perhaps TRBD2 (5 bases). Germline lookup yields CDR1 SGHTA and CDR2 FQGNSA. This CDR3 comprises 16 residues. The V end was cut by 1 base, the J end by 3 bases, with 14 bases between. DNA of the CDR3: TGTGCCAGCAGCTTAGTGGCGGGTCTTATGACAGATACGCAGTATTTT. Amino acid sequence: CASSLVAGLMTDTQYF.

Turning to this clonotype: Since the CDR3 does not end with the conserved phenylalanine or tryptophan, this likely comes from a read error. The V call is TRBV9, the J call TRBJ1-1, with D uncertain. Germline CDR1 reads SGDLS; CDR2 reads YYNGEE. The CDR3 extends over 15 amino acids. With 0 bases removed from V and 0 bases from J, the gap between germline ends came to 9 bases. The CDR3 spells CASSVGAGMNTEAFL. CDR3 DNA sequence: TGTGCCAGCAGCGTAGGGGCGGGGATGAACACTGAAGCTTTCTTG.

This clonotype was detected only a few times. The chain is built from TRBV2 and TRBJ2-1, with TRBD2 identical over 14 bases. Germline V gives CDR1 SNHLY, CDR2 FYNNEI. The CDR3 contains 16 residues. With V trimmed by 6 bases and J by 7 bases, 8 bases remained unmatched. CDR3: CASSTGTSGRGNEQFF. The CDR3 DNA sequence: TGTGCCAGCAGCACCGGGACTAGCGGGAGAGGGAATGAGCAGTTCTTC.

Comment on this clonotype: Sequence at one end of the junction differs from germline and may be a read error. The chain recombines TRBV12-3 or TRBV12-4 with TRBJ2-2; 8 positions match TRBD1. CDR3 size: 15 residues. CDR3 protein: CASRPDRGNTGEPFF. In nucleotides, the CDR3 is TGTGCCAGCAGACCTGACAGGGGAAACACCGGGGAGCCGTTTTTT.

In its sample, this clonotype was seen a few times. This chain connects TRBV30 to TRBJ2-3; TRBD2 is a possible D gene (5 bases). Germline V lookup: CDR1 GTSNPN, CDR2 SVGIG (reference sequence). The CDR3 covers 14 residues. Trimming removed 3 bases at V and 2 bases at J, with 12 bases between. The CDR3 nucleotides are TGTGCCTGGAGCGTCGGGGTAGACACAGATACGCAGTATTTT. Translation gives CAWSVGVDTDTQYF.

The chain recombines TRBV20-1 with TRBJ2-1; a weak D match, TRBD1 (7 bases). CDR1 and CDR2 (germline): DFQATT, SNEGSKA (reference sequence). The CDR3 has 14 amino acids. Trimming left V 5 bases short and J 5 bases short, with 16 bases between. Written as DNA, the CDR3 is TGCAGTGCTCTCGCGGGACAGAACAACAATGAGCAGTTCTTC. It is translated as CSALAGQNNNEQFF.

In this sample, this clonotype turned up a few times. The chain links TRBV20-1 to TRBJ2-7, with 8 bases aligning to TRBD2. The CDR3 consists of 17 residues. The junction had 13 bases not matched to a gene; V was cut back by 0 bases and J by 3 bases. Germline loops: CDR1 DFQATT, CDR2 SNEGSKA (reference sequence). Here the CDR3 DNA reads TGCAGTGCTAGAGATCCCGGACTAGCATTGCGAAACTACGAGCAGTACTTC. Amino acids: CSARDPGLALRNYEQYF.

This clonotype occurred a few times. The genes are TRBV5-1 and TRBJ2-7; TRBD1 matches at 9 bases. CDR1 is SGHRS, CDR2 YFSETQ, per germline. The CDR3 spans 16 residues. Losses at the gene ends were 4 bases for V and 3 bases for J; bases not matched to a gene: 11. The CDR3, as DNA: TGCGCCAGCAGCCCCCGCGGGGACAGGGTAGTCTACGAGCAGTACTTC. This codes for CASSPRGDRVVYEQYF.

This chain links TRBV5-1 with TRBJ2-3, with a weak D call TRBD1 (6 bases). V lost 0 bases and J lost 4, with 9 bases in between. The CDR3 runs 14 residues. Germline V CDR1 and CDR2: SGHRS, YFSETQ. The CDR3 nucleotides read TGCGCCAGCAGCTTGGCCGCAGGGGCAGATACGCAGTATTTT. Its translation is CASSLAAGADTQYF.